This TCR beta chain emerged from a study of blood T cell repertoires in COVID-19. Data came from immunoSEQ multiplex PCR; TCRdb stores just in-frame clones and leaves some out. Of roughly 200,000 clones listed, 86% are singletons. The receptor's source is a man aged 35-49 years with acute COVID-19. The specimen sequenced was PBMCs or T cells enriched from blood (not recorded which).

CDR3 protein: CASSLFSVAETQYF. CDR3 nucleotides: TGCGCCAGCAGCTTATTCTCGGTTGCTGAGACCCAGTACTTC. The chain combines TRBV5-1 with TRBJ2-5; D is unclear. The CDR3 extends over 14 amino acids. V gave up 2 bases and J gave up 5 bases, with 13 bases separating them. The germline V gene has CDR1 SGHRS and CDR2 YFSETQ.